One sample yielded the 14 T cell receptor beta chains listed below, sequenced in a study of blood T cell repertoires in COVID-19. Assay: immunoSEQ multiplex PCR; the TCRdb copy retains only in-frame clones and omits some. This repertoire shows approximately 26,000 clones, approximately 91% found once; its top ten account for less than 5.5%. Sequencing was performed on peripheral blood. The source is a man between 65 and 80 years old with active COVID-19.

The chain recombines TRBV6-5 with TRBJ2-7, with 8 bases matching TRBD1. The germline CDR1 and CDR2 sequences are MNHEY and SVGAGI. The ends lost 8 bases at V and 3 bases at J; junction bases unmatched: 3. CDR3 length: 12 amino acids. CDR3 loop: CASSGQGYEQYF. In DNA form, the CDR3 reads TGTGCCAGCTCCGGACAGGGCTACGAGCAGTACTTC.

This clone has a handful of counts. The chain carries TRBV5-6 and TRBJ2-5; D unresolved. The CDR3 covers 15 residues. V lost 5 bases and J lost 0, with 14 bases in between. Germline CDR1 is SGHDT and CDR2 is YYEEEE. In nucleotides, the CDR3 is TGTGCCAGCAGGGATAAGGTTGACTACCAAGAGACCCAGTACTTC. This translates into CASRDKVDYQETQYF.

The chain combines TRBV4-1 with TRBJ2-2; weak D call: TRBD2 (6 bases). V lost 1 base to trimming and J lost 4 bases, with 10 bases between them. Germline CDR1 is MGHRA and CDR2 is YSYEKL. This CDR3 has 15 amino acids. Here the CDR3 DNA reads TGCGCCAGCAGCCAAGCGGGGGTGGGCACCGGGGAGCTGTTTTTT. Protein: CASSQAGVGTGELFF.

The chain joins TRBV4-1 to TRBJ1-6; D ambiguous. The CDR3 length is 13 residues. CDR1 MGHRA and CDR2 YSYEKL come from the germline V gene. V was cut by 1 base and J by 10 bases, with 8 bases left in between. CDR3 sequence: CASSQARVSPLHF. The CDR3 nucleotides read TGCGCCAGCAGCCAAGCGAGGGTCTCACCCCTCCACTTT.

The rearrangement links TRBV5-1 to TRBJ1-2, with a possible D match to TRBD1 (6 bases). The CDR3 is 15 residues long. Trimming removed 0 bases at V and 5 bases at J, with 14 bases between. Per germline, CDR1 SGHRS and CDR2 YFSETQ. In nucleotides, the CDR3 is TGCGCCAGCAGCTTGGGCGCGGGGGCGCGTTATGGCTACACCTTC. Amino acids: CASSLGAGARYGYTF.

The chain has TRBV5-6 and TRBJ2-7; tentatively, D is TRBD2 (6 bases). This CDR3 contains 13 residues. V was trimmed by 3 bases and J by 1 base, leaving 8 bases between them. The germline gives CDR1 SGHDT, CDR2 YYEEEE. The CDR3 DNA is TGTGCCAGCAGCTGGAGGGGTTCCTACGAGCAGTACTTC. Its protein is CASSWRGSYEQYF.

V usage is TRBV11-3 and J usage is TRBJ2-5, with TRBD1 matching 7 bases. Germline V gene data show CDR1 as SGHNT and CDR2 as YENEEA. J lost 5 bases, V lost 6 bases, and 15 bases had no gene match. The CDR3 covers 16 residues. Written as DNA, the CDR3 is TGTGCCAGCAGTGGACAGGATAGATTTTTTGAGGAGACCCAGTACTTC. Its protein is CASSGQDRFFEETQYF. The full variable domain, with the rest looked up from reference TRBV11-3 and TRBJ2-5, is EAGVVQSPRYKIIEKKQPVAFWCNPISGHNTLYWYLQNLGQGPELLIRYENEEAVDDSQLPKDRFSAERLKGVDSTLKIQPAELGDSAVYLCASSGQDRFFEETQYFGPGTRLLVL.

The V call is TRBV15, the J call TRBJ1-6, with a tentative D call TRBD1 (6 bases). The V end lost 0 bases, the J end lost 4 bases, and 7 bases lay between the germline ends. The length of the CDR3 is 15 residues. CDR1 and CDR2 from the germline V gene are LNHNV and YYDKDF (reference sequence). CDR3 loop: CATSREGGYNSPLHF. As DNA, the CDR3 is TGTGCCACCAGCAGAGAAGGGGGTTATAATTCACCCCTCCACTTT. The full variable domain, with the rest looked up from reference TRBV15 and TRBJ1-6, is DAMVIQNPRYQVTQFGKPVTLSCSQTLNHNVMYWYQQKSSQAPKLLFHYYDKDFNNEADTPDNFQSRRPNTSFCFLDIRSPGLGDTAMYLCATSREGGYNSPLHFGNGTRLTVT.

This clone was recorded a few times. V and J are TRBV6-5 and TRBJ1-5; TRBD1 is a possible D gene (5 bases). The V end was cut by 8 bases, the J end by 2 bases, with 16 bases between. Germline V gene lookup returns CDR1 MNHEY and CDR2 SVGAGI. The CDR3 runs to 15 residues. This CDR3 is CASRMGQGGNQPQHF. The CDR3, as DNA: TGTGCCAGCCGCATGGGGCAGGGTGGCAATCAGCCCCAGCATTTT.

The chain couples TRBV5-1 to TRBJ1-4, with D possibly TRBD1 on 6 matching bases. Germline V gene lookup returns CDR1 SGHRS and CDR2 YFSETQ. V shed 2 bases and J shed 1 base, with 12 bases lying between them. This CDR3 contains 16 residues. The CDR3 protein is CASSLAGGRTNEKLFF. For the CDR3, the DNA is TGCGCCAGCAGCTTAGCTGGGGGCCGAACTAATGAAAAACTGTTTTTT.

The rearrangement links TRBV30 to TRBJ1-4, with D possibly TRBD1 on 6 matching bases. Trimming shortened V by 0 bases and J by 6 bases, and 11 bases separated the two germline ends. This CDR3 has 14 amino acids. The V gene's germline CDR1 is GTSNPN and CDR2 SVGIG (reference sequence). CDR3 region: CAWSVQGTDEKLFF. In DNA, the CDR3 is TGTGCCTGGAGTGTACAGGGAACGGATGAAAAACTGTTTTTT.

This clone has just one count. The rearrangement links TRBV2 to TRBJ1-5; D gene uncertain. Trimming removed 6 bases from V and 6 bases from J, with 18 bases in between. CDR3 length: 15 residues. The germline V gene encodes CDR1 SNHLY and CDR2 FYNNEI. The CDR3 here is CASSREVVGGQPQHF. The CDR3 DNA sequence: TGTGCCAGCAGCCGGGAGGTCGTTGGAGGTCAGCCCCAGCATTTT.

The CDR3 region has the DNA TGTGCCAGCAGTTACAGTACAGGGGACCCCTACGAGCAGTACTTC. It codes for CASSYSTGDPYEQYF. This chain connects TRBV6-5 to TRBJ2-7, with 7 nucleotides matching TRBD1. The CDR3 runs 15 residues. Germline assignment: CDR1 MNHEY and CDR2 SVGAGI. Trimming took 2 bases from V and 2 from J; bases not matched to a gene: 6.

V gene TRBV30 combines with J gene TRBJ1-6, with 12 bases that match TRBD1. Germline V lookup: CDR1 GTSNPN, CDR2 SVGIG (reference sequence). The CDR3 loop spans 13 amino acids. V was pared by 3 bases and J by 13 bases, with 4 bases of the junction left unmatched. CDR3 in amino acids: CAWSGTGGDPLHF. CDR3 DNA sequence: TGTGCCTGGAGCGGGACAGGGGGCGATCCCCTCCACTTT.